Listed below are T cell receptor beta chains from one sample, sequenced in a study of tumor-infiltrating lymphocytes in oesophageal squamous cell carcinoma. Each CDR3 protein is one row after TCRdb ran MiXCR on the PCR reads. The sample has 15,000 to 20,000 distinct CDR3 sequences; 50% are singletons. Input material: esophageal tumor tissue. Receptor source: a male donor with esophageal squamous cell carcinoma. The CDR3 runs from the conserved cysteine through the conserved F or W. D genes are given only for firm matches. A row's size may be missing; if present it is once, few, many or a size class.

D gene	J gene	clone size	V gene	CDR3 protein	CDR3 DNA
TRBD1	TRBJ2-3	.	TRBV24-1	CATSDPQPGQSTDTQYF	TGTGCCACCAGTGATCCACAACCGGGACAGAGCACAGATACGCAGTATTTT
TRBD1	TRBJ2-5	many	TRBV2	CASSEDRGETQYF	TGTGCCAGCAGTGAAGACAGGGGAGAGACCCAGTACTTC
.	TRBJ2-3	few	TRBV9	CASSETPGDTQYF	TGTGCCAGCAGCGAAACCCCTGGAGATACGCAGTATTTT
TRBD2	TRBJ2-4	.	TRBV7-9	CASSRTSGRYSKNIQYF	TGTGCCAGCAGCCGGACTAGCGGGAGGTATTCCAAAAACATTCAGTACTTC
TRBD1	TRBJ1-2	many	TRBV6-1	CASSPGTGGDYGYTF	TGTGCCAGCAGTCCCGGGACAGGGGGCGACTATGGCTACACCTTC
TRBD2	TRBJ2-7	.	TRBV12-3/TRBV12-4	CASTIALAGLQAYEQYF	TGTGCCAGCACAATCGCGCTAGCGGGCCTCCAAGCCTACGAGCAGTACTTC
.	TRBJ2-1	medium-sized	TRBV24-1	CATSEGSEQFF	TGTGCCACCAGTGAGGGTAGCGAGCAGTTCTTC
.	TRBJ2-3	.	TRBV7-3	CASSLTGGSTDTQYF	TGTGCCAGCAGCTTAACCGGGGGTAGCACAGATACGCAGTATTTT
TRBD2	TRBJ2-1	.	TRBV28	CASSPGTSLHYNEQFF	TGTGCCAGCAGTCCCGGGACTAGCCTACACTACAATGAGCAGTTCTTC
TRBD1	TRBJ2-2	many	TRBV19	CASSKGTGNTGELFF	TGTGCCAGTAGTAAAGGGACAGGGAACACCGGGGAGCTGTTTTTT
TRBD2	TRBJ2-1	.	TRBV7-3	CASSMGGGRWDEQFF	TGTGCCAGCAGTATGGGCGGGGGGAGGTGGGATGAGCAGTTCTTC
.	TRBJ2-1	few	TRBV7-2	CASSLIPRSSYNEQFF	TGTGCCAGCAGCTTAATCCCGCGGAGCTCCTACAATGAGCAGTTCTTC
TRBD1	TRBJ2-3	.	TRBV12-3/TRBV12-4	CASSLVGQASTDTQYF	TGTGCCAGCAGTTTAGTGGGACAGGCTTCCACAGATACGCAGTATTTT
.	TRBJ1-2	few	TRBV18	CASSQIGGGYYGYTF	TGTGCCAGCTCACAAATTGGAGGGGGTTACTATGGCTACACCTTC
.	TRBJ2-5	many	TRBV19	CASSIMEAGARF	TGTGCCAGTAGTATTATGGAGGCAGGGGCCCGCTTC
TRBD1	TRBJ2-3	.	TRBV12-5	CASGDRTGTQYF	TGTGCTAGTGGTGACCGGACAGGGACGCAGTATTTT
.	TRBJ2-1	.	TRBV7-4	CASTEPHYNEQFF	TGTGCCAGCACCGAACCCCATTACAATGAGCAGTTCTTC
TRBD1	TRBJ1-6	few	TRBV19	CASSTSGGYSPLHF	TGTGCCAGTAGTACGTCAGGGGGCTATTCACCCCTCCACTTT
.	TRBJ2-3	.	TRBV7-2	CASSLGTADTQYF	TGTGCCAGCAGCTTGGGGACGGCAGATACGCAGTATTTT
.	TRBJ2-7	.	TRBV11-1	CASSLSPTYEQYF	TGTGCCAGCAGCTTATCTCCTACCTACGAGCAGTACTTC
.	TRBJ1-1	.	TRBV7-6	CASSPSSGVNTEAFF	TGTGCCAGCAGCCCTTCTTCGGGGGTGAACACTGAAGCTTTCTTT
.	TRBJ2-7	.	TRBV11-2	CASRIGKGEQYF	TGTGCCAGCAGAATAGGAAAGGGCGAGCAGTACTTC
.	TRBJ2-2	medium-sized	TRBV7-3	CASSFTGTRNTGELFF	TGTGCCAGCAGCTTCACCGGGACCCGGAACACCGGGGAGCTGTTTTTT
TRBD2	TRBJ2-3	few	TRBV7-2	CASSLGEGGSLTDTQYF	TGTGCCAGCAGCTTAGGGGAAGGCGGGAGCCTCACAGATACGCAGTATTTT
TRBD2	TRBJ2-3	.	TRBV12-3/TRBV12-4	CASMGLAGARDTQYF	TGTGCCAGTATGGGGCTAGCGGGGGCACGAGATACGCAGTATTTT
.	TRBJ2-7	.	TRBV7-2	CASSLVEGPYEQYF	TGTGCCAGCAGCTTAGTGGAGGGCCCATACGAGCAGTACTTC